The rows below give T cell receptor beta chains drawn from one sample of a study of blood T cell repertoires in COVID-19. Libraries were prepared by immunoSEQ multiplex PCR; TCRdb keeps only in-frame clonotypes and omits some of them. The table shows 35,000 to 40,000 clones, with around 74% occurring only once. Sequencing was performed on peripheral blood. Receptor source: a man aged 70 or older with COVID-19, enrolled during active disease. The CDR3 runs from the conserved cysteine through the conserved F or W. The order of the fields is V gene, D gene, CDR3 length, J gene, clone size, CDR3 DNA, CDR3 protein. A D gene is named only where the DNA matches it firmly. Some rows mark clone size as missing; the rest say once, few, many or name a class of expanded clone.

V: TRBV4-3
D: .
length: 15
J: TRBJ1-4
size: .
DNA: TGCGCCAGCAGCCAGAGGGGGGGGACTAATGAAAAACTGTTTTTT
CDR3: CASSQRGGTNEKLFF

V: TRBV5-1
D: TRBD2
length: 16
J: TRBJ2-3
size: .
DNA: TGCGCCAGCAGCCCTATAGCGGGAGCCCATTACTCTACGCAGTATTTT
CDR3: CASSPIAGAHYSTQYF

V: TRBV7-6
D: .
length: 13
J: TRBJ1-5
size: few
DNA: TGTGCCAGCAGCTTAGGCAGGTATCAGCCCCAGCATTTT
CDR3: CASSLGRYQPQHF

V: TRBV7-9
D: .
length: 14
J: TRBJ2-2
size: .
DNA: TGTGCCAGCAGCTTAGGAGGGCCGGCCGGGGAGCTGTTTTTT
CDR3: CASSLGGPAGELFF

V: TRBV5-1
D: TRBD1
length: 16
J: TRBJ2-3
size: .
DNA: TGCGCCAGCAGCGGACCGACAGGGGTCATCACAGATACGCAGTATTTT
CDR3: CASSGPTGVITDTQYF

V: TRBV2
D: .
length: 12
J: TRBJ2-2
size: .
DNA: TGTGCCAGCAAGCGTGATACCGGGGAGCTGTTTTTT
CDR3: CASKRDTGELFF

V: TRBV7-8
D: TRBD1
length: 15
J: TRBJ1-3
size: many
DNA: TGTGCCAGCAGCTTGACAGGGGGCTTTGGAAACACCATATATTTT
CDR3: CASSLTGGFGNTIYF

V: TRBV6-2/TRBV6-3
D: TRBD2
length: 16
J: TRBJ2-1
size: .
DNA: TGTGCCAGCAGTGCCGGGGGGGCCAGGTGGGACAATGAGCAGTTCTTC
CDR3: CASSAGGARWDNEQFF

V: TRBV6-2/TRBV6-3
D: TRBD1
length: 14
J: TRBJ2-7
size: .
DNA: TGTGCCAGCAGTTCTGACAGGGGGCCCTACGAGCAGTACTTC
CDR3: CASSSDRGPYEQYF

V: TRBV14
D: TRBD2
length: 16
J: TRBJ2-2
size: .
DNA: TGTGCCAGCAGCCATACCACAGCGGGAGCAGCCGGGGAGCTGTTTTTT
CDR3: CASSHTTAGAAGELFF

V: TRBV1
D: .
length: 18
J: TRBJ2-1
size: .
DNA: TGCACCAGCAGCCAAGGACTAGCGGGAGCCCGCAAACATAATGAGCAGTTCTTC
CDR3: CTSSQGLAGARKHNEQFF

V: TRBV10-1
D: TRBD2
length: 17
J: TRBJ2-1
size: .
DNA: TGCGCCAGCAGTGATTTGACTAGCGCGAGCTCCTACAATGAGCAGTTCTTC
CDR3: CASSDLTSASSYNEQFF

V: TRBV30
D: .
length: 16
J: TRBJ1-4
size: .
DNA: TGTGCCTGGAGTCCAATCGACGGGGCAACTAATGAAAAACTGTTTTTT
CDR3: CAWSPIDGATNEKLFF

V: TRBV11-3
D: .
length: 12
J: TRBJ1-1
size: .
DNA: TGTGCCAGCAGTCCTCGGCAGGCTAAAGCTTTCTTT
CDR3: CASSPRQAKAFF

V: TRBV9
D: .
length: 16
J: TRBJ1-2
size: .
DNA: TGTGCCAGCAGCGTAGCCTCGGACACGTTCAACTATGGCTACACCTTC
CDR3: CASSVASDTFNYGYTF

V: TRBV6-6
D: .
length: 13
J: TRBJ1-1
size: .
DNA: TGTGCCAGCCAAGGGGCCGGGAACACTGAAGCTTTCTTT
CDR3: CASQGAGNTEAFF

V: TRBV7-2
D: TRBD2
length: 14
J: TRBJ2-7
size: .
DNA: TGTGCCAGCAGCCCGGCGGGAGGGCCTAGGGAGCAGTACTTC
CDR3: CASSPAGGPREQYF

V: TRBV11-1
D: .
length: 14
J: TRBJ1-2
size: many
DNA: TGTGCCAGCAGCCGTGACGAGGGCGACTATGGCTACACCTTC
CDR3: CASSRDEGDYGYTF

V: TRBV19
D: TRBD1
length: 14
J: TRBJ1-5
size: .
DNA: TGTGCCAGTAGCGGACCGGGACAGGGCCAGCCCCAGCATTTT
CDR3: CASSGPGQGQPQHF

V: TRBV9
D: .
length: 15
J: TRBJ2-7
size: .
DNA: TGTGCCAGCAGCGTTCAGGGTGGAAGCTCCTACGAGCAGTACTTC
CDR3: CASSVQGGSSYEQYF

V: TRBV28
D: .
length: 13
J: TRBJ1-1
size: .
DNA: TGTGCCAGCAGCCCATCAGGGATTAGAGAAGCTTTCTTT
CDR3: CASSPSGIREAFF

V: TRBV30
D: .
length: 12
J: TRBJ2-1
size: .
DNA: TGTGCCTGGAGTGTACAGGTAGCGGCCCCAATCTTC
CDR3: CAWSVQVAAPIF

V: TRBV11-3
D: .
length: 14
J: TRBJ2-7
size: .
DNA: TGTGCCAGCAGCCTTTTTGCAGGGGCCTACGAGCAGTACTTC
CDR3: CASSLFAGAYEQYF

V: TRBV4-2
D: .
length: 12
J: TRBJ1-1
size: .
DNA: TGTGCCAGCAGCCAAGTTGGGCTTGAAGCTTTCTTT
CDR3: CASSQVGLEAFF

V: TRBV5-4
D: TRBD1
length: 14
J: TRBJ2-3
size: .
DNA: TGTGCCAGCAGCTGGGGACAGGGTACAGATACGCAGTATTTT
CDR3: CASSWGQGTDTQYF

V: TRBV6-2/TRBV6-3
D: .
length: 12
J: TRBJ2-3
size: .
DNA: TGTGCCAGCAGCAGAAGCGGGGATACGCAGTATTTT
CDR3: CASSRSGDTQYF

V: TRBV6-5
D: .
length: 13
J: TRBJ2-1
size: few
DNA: TGTGCCAGCAGGCCGGGGAGGTGGGATGAGCAGTTCTTC
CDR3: CASRPGRWDEQFF

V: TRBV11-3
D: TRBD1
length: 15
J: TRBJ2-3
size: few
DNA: TGTGCCAGCAGCTTAGGTCAGGGGGCTAGGATCACGCAGTATTTT
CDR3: CASSLGQGARITQYF

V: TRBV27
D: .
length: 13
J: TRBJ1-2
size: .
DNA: TGTGCCAGCAGTTTTCGGGGGGCGCATGGCTACACCTTC
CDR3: CASSFRGAHGYTF

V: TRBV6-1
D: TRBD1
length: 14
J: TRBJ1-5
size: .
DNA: TGTGCCAGCAGTGAGACAGGGAGGAATCAGCCCCAGCATTTT
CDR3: CASSETGRNQPQHF

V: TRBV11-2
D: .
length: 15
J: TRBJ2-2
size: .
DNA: TGTGCCAGCAGCTTACTGGCCAGGGAGGCCGGGGAGCTGTTTTTT
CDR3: CASSLLAREAGELFF

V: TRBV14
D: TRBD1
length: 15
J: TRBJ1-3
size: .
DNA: TGTGCCAGCAGCCTCGGGACAGGGCAGGGAAACACCATATATTTT
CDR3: CASSLGTGQGNTIYF

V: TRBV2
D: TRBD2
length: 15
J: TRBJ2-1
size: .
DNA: TGTGCCAGCAGTGAATCTCCTAGCGGGATTAGTGAGCAGTTCTTC
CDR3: CASSESPSGISEQFF

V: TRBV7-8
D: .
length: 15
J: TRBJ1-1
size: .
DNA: TGTGCCAGCAGCTTGAGGGTCAGATTTGGGACTGAAGCTTTCTTT
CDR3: CASSLRVRFGTEAFF

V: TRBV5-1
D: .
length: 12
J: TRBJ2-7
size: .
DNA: TGCGCCAGCAGCTTGACAGGTTACGAGCAGTACTTC
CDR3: CASSLTGYEQYF

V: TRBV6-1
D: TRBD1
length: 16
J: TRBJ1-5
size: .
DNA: TGTGCCAGCAGTGTATGGACAGGGGGCGGCAATCAGCCCCAGCATTTT
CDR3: CASSVWTGGGNQPQHF

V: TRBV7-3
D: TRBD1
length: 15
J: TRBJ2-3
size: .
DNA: TGTGCCAGCAGCACCTCACAGGGGGCGGGCGATACGCAGTATTTT
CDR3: CASSTSQGAGDTQYF

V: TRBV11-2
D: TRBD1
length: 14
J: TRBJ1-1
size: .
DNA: TGTGCCAGCAGCCCCGACAGGGTCGGAACTGAAGCTTTCTTT
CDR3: CASSPDRVGTEAFF

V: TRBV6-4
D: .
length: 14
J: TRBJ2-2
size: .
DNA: TGTGCCAGCAGTGAAGTGCTAGAGGCCGGGGAGCTGTTTTTT
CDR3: CASSEVLEAGELFF

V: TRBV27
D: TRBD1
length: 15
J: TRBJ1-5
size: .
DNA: TGTGCCAGCAGTGTCCGACAGGGGCGCAATCAGCCCCAGCATTTT
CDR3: CASSVRQGRNQPQHF

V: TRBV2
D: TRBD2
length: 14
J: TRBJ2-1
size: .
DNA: TGTGCCGGGGGAGCGGGGATCGCCTACAATGAGCAGTTCTTC
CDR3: CAGGAGIAYNEQFF

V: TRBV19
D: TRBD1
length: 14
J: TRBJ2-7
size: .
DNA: TGTGCCAGTAGTATGAGGGGGCGGCGGGACGAGCAGTACTTC
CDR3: CASSMRGRRDEQYF

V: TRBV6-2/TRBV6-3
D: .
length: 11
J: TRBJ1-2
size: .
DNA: TGTGCCAGCAGTTGGGGACAACGCTACACCTTC
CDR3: CASSWGQRYTF